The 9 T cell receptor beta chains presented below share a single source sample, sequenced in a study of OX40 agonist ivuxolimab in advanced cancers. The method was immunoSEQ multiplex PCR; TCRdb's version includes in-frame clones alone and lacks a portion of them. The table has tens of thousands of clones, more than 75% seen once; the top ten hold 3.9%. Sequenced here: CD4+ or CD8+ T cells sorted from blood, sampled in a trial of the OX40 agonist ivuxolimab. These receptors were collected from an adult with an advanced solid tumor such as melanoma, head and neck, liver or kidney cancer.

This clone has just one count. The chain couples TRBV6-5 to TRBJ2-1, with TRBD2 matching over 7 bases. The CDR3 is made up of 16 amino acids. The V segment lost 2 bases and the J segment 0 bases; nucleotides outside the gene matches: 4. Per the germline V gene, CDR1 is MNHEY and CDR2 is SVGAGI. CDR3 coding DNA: TGTGCCAGCAGTTACGAAGCGGGACGCTCCTACAATGAGCAGTTCTTC. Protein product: CASSYEAGRSYNEQFF.

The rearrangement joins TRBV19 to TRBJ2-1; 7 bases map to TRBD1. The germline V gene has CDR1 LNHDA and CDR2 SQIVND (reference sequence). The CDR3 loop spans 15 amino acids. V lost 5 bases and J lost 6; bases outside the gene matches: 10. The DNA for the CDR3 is TGTGCCAGTAGTTTATTAGGGGGCCAGGGCAATGAGCAGTTCTTC. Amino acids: CASSLLGGQGNEQFF.

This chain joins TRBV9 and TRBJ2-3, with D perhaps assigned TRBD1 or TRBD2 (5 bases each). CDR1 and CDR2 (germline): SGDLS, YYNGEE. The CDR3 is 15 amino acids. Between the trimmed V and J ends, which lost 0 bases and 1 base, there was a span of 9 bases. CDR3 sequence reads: CASSVEQGRTDTQYF. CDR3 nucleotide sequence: TGTGCCAGCAGCGTAGAGCAGGGACGCACAGATACGCAGTATTTT.

The CDR3 DNA reads as TGTGCCAGCTCACCAGGGGCAGGGGGGAATTACGAGCAGTACTTC. It translates to CASSPGAGGNYEQYF. The chain joins TRBV18 to TRBJ2-7, with TRBD1 as a possible D gene (7 bases). Germline CDR1 and CDR2: KGHSH and LQKENI. This CDR3 is built from 15 residues. Trimming took 2 bases from V and 4 from J, leaving 15 bases between them.

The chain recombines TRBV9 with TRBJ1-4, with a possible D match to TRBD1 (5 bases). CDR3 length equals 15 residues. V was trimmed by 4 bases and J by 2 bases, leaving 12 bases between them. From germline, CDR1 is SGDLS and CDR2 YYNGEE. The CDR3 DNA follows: TGTGCCAGCAGCCCCGTGGGGGGTACTAATGAAAAACTGTTTTTT. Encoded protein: CASSPVGGTNEKLFF.

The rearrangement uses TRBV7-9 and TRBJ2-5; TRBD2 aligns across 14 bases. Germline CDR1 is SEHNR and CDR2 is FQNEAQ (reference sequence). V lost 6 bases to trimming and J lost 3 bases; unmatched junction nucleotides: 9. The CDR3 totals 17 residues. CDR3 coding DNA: TGTGCCAGCAGTCTCGGACTAGCGGGGGGCCACGAAGAGACCCAGTACTTC. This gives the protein CASSLGLAGGHEETQYF.

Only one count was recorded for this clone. The CDR3 sequence is CASSVDQSSTDTQYF. CDR3 in DNA: TGTGCCAGCAGCGTAGACCAGTCCAGCACAGATACGCAGTATTTT. V is TRBV9 and J is TRBJ2-3; no firm D call. The CDR3 has 15 residues. V was clipped by 0 bases and J by 0 bases, with 8 bases between them. Germline-derived CDR1 and CDR2 are SGDLS and YYNGEE.

CDR3 nucleotide sequence: TGTGCCAGCTCACCAGGACAGGCAAATGAAAAACTGTTTTTT. It codes for CASSPGQANEKLFF. This chain links TRBV18 with TRBJ1-4; 7 bases match TRBD1. Germline V CDR1 and CDR2: KGHSH, LQKENI. The CDR3 loop spans 14 amino acids. The ends lost 2 bases at V and 5 bases at J; junction bases unmatched: 2. The full variable domain, rest sourced from reference TRBV18 and TRBJ1-4, is NAGVMQNPRHLVRRRGQEARLRCSPMKGHSHVYWYRQLPEEGLKFMVYLQKENIIDESGMPKERFSAEFPKEGPSILRIQQVVRGDSAAYFCASSPGQANEKLFFGSGTQLSVL.

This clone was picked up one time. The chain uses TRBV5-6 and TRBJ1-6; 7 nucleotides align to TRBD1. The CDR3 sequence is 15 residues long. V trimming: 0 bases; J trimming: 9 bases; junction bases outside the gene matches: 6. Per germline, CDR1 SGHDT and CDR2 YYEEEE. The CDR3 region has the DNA TGTGCCAGCAGCTTGGCCGACAGGGAGACTTCACCCCTCCACTTT. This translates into CASSLADRETSPLHF.